Below, 8 T cell receptor beta chains from the same sample are listed, as sequenced in a study of cytomegalovirus exposure and HLA in healthy donors. Primers: 60 Vbeta forward and 13 Jbeta reverse. Profiled with immunoSEQ multiplex PCR; TCRdb holds only in-frame clones, not every one. Altogether over 110,000 clones are present, over 75% being singletons, with the ten largest covering 2.5%. The sample consisted of PBMCs. These receptors all come from a male donor in good health and CMV-seronegative.

The chain combines TRBV30 with TRBJ2-7; TRBD1 aligns across 7 bases. The CDR3 runs 11 residues. V dropped 7 bases and J dropped 2; count of bases not matched to a gene: 2. Germline-derived CDR1 and CDR2 are GTSNPN and SVGIG (reference sequence). The CDR3 spells CASGQAYEQYF. The CDR3 nucleotides are TGTGCCTCTGGACAGGCCTACGAGCAGTACTTC.

The genes are TRBV2 and TRBJ2-3; TRBD2 matches at 9 bases. This CDR3 has 15 residues. Per the germline V gene, CDR1 is SNHLY and CDR2 is FYNNEI. The trim removed 7 bases at V and 3 bases at J, leaving 8 bases unmatched. The CDR3 coding sequence is TGTGCCAGCACAGATAGTAGCGGGAGAACAGATACGCAGTATTTT. Translating gives CASTDSSGRTDTQYF.

V usage is TRBV4-3 and J usage is TRBJ2-7; 9 nucleotides match TRBD2. CDR3 length equals 15 residues. Germline CDR1 reads LGHNA; CDR2 reads YSLEER. The V and J ends lost 0 bases and 2 bases, in that order; junction bases with no gene match: 2. CDR3 bases: TGCGCCAGCAGCCAAGAGACTAGCGGTGCCTACGAGCAGTACTTC. Its translation: CASSQETSGAYEQYF.

The chain has TRBV29-1 and TRBJ1-4; D unresolved. Germline values: CDR1 SQVTM, CDR2 ANQGSEA. This CDR3 contains 12 residues. V lost 4 bases and J 10 bases, leaving 13 bases between the germline ends. Here the CDR3 reads CSVVGGAGKLFF. The CDR3 region has the DNA TGCAGCGTTGTTGGCGGCGCCGGAAAACTGTTTTTT.

The chain has TRBV7-8 and TRBJ1-5, with D unclear. This CDR3 has 15 amino acids. CDR1 and CDR2 from the germline V gene are SGHVS and FQNEAQ. V dropped 5 bases and J dropped 4 bases, with 15 bases sitting between them. CDR3 nucleotides: TGTGCCAGCAGCACGCTCCCGTTCGGGAATCAGCCCCAGCATTTT. It codes for CASSTLPFGNQPQHF.

The rearrangement uses TRBV14 and TRBJ2-2, with 9 nucleotides matching TRBD1. Per germline, CDR1 SGHDN and CDR2 FVKESK. V was clipped by 1 base and J by 7 bases; unmatched bases: 4. The CDR3 is 15 residues long. The CDR3 region has the DNA TGTGCCAGCAGCCAAGCAACAGGGGGCTTCGGGGAGCTGTTTTTT. It translates to CASSQATGGFGELFF.

A few counts support this clone. The chain links TRBV30 to TRBJ2-6; no clear D gene. CDR3 length: 13 residues. CDR1 is GTSNPN and CDR2 is SVGIG in the germline V gene (reference sequence). V gave up 4 bases and J gave up 4 bases, with 8 bases separating them. The CDR3 bases are TGTGCCTGGACATCACGGGGGGCCAACGTCCTGACTTTC. This sequence encodes CAWTSRGANVLTF.

The chain has TRBV4-1 and TRBJ2-1; TRBD2 agrees at 9 bases. CDR1 and CDR2 (germline): MGHRA, YSYEKL. With 3 bases clipped from V and 14 bases from J, the junction kept 14 bases outside the gene matches. CDR3 length equals 15 residues. The CDR3 protein is CASSQPGLAVEAEFF. The CDR3 region has the DNA TGCGCCAGCAGCCAGCCGGGACTAGCCGTAGAGGCGGAGTTCTTC.